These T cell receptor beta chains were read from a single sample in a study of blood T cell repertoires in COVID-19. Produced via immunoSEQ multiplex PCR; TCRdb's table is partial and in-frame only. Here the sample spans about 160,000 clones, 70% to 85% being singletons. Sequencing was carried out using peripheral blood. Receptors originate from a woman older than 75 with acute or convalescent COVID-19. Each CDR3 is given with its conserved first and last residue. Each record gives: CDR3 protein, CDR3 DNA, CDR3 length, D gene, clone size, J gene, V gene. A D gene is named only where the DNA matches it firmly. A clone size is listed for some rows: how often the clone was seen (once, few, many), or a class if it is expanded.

CASSFPTGQGGQPQHF TGTGCCAGCAGTTTCCCCACGGGACAGGGTGGCCAGCCCCAGCATTTT 16 TRBD1 NA TRBJ1-5 TRBV6-6
CASSPTGGTGNTIYF TGTGCCAGCAGCCCTACAGGGGGAACTGGAAACACCATATATTTT 15 TRBD1 once TRBJ1-3 TRBV11-2
CASSFAGNTYEQYF TGTGCCAGCAGCTTCGCAGGGAACACCTACGAGCAGTACTTC 14 NA NA TRBJ2-7 TRBV7-2
CSASTGIVNQPQHF TGCAGCGCCTCGACAGGGATAGTAAATCAGCCCCAGCATTTT 14 TRBD1 few TRBJ1-5 TRBV29-1
CASSLSGQGGQPQHF TGTGCCAGCAGTTTATCGGGACAGGGTGGCCAGCCCCAGCATTTT 15 TRBD1 NA TRBJ1-5 TRBV27
CAISGAGSGNTIYF TGTGCCATCAGTGGGGCGGGGTCCGGAAACACCATATATTTT 14 NA NA TRBJ1-3 TRBV10-3
CSVEGGLAGRFSYNEQFF TGCAGCGTTGAAGGCGGACTAGCGGGGCGGTTCTCCTACAATGAGCAGTTCTTC 18 TRBD2 NA TRBJ2-1 TRBV29-1
CAGMGGGSVNEQYF TGTGCCGGGATGGGGGGCGGGAGCGTCAACGAGCAGTACTTC 14 NA NA TRBJ2-7 TRBV30
CASSLGAGTSDPYEQYF TGTGCCAGCAGCTTAGGAGCCGGGACTAGCGACCCCTACGAGCAGTACTTC 17 TRBD2 NA TRBJ2-7 TRBV7-2
CASSLTSTGTTEAFF TGCGCCAGCAGCTTGACTTCGACAGGGACCACTGAAGCTTTCTTT 15 TRBD1 NA TRBJ1-1 TRBV5-1
CASSQDPSSPYNEQFF TGTGCCAGCAGCCAAGATCCAAGTAGTCCCTACAATGAGCAGTTCTTC 16 NA few TRBJ2-1 TRBV4-2
CASSLEGGSSYEQYF TGTGCCAGCAGCTTAGAGGGCGGGAGCTCCTACGAGCAGTACTTC 15 TRBD2 NA TRBJ2-7 TRBV11-2
CSVLDRGSGNTIYF TGCAGCGTTCTCGACAGGGGCTCTGGAAACACCATATATTTT 14 TRBD1 NA TRBJ1-3 TRBV29-1
CASSPGQGIYEQYF TGCGCCAGCAGCCCGGGACAGGGAATCTACGAGCAGTACTTC 14 TRBD1 few TRBJ2-7 TRBV5-1
CASSLRGQGLYGYTF TGTGCCAGCAGCTTGAGAGGGCAAGGGTTGTATGGCTACACCTTC 15 NA few TRBJ1-2 TRBV5-6
CASSSRQGVTNTEAFF TGTGCCAGCAGCTCTAGACAGGGTGTTACGAACACTGAAGCTTTCTTT 16 TRBD1 NA TRBJ1-1 TRBV7-2
CASSSATREPSHEQYF TGTGCCAGCAGTTCCGCGACCCGGGAGCCCAGCCACGAGCAGTACTTC 16 NA NA TRBJ2-7 TRBV28
CASSKGTLAKNIQYF TGTGCCAGCAGCAAAGGGACATTAGCCAAAAACATTCAGTACTTC 15 NA NA TRBJ2-4 TRBV27
CASSKTSGSAYEQYF TGTGCCAGCAGCAAGACTAGCGGGAGTGCCTACGAGCAGTACTTC 15 TRBD2 NA TRBJ2-7 TRBV5-4
CASSFAAGGYTF TGTGCCAGCAGCTTCGCCGCGGGGGGCTACACCTTC 12 NA NA TRBJ1-2 TRBV7-9
CAWSVGGSYEQYF TGTGCCTGGAGTGTAGGAGGGTCCTACGAGCAGTACTTC 13 NA few TRBJ2-7 TRBV30
CASSLELAGGNEQFF TGTGCCAGCAGCTTGGAACTAGCGGGAGGTAATGAGCAGTTCTTC 15 TRBD2 NA TRBJ2-1 TRBV5-4
CASRGTALTNEKLFF TGCGCCAGCAGAGGGACAGCCCTAACTAATGAAAAACTGTTTTTT 15 TRBD1 NA TRBJ1-4 TRBV5-1
CSAGQGWDEKLFF TGCAGCGCTGGACAGGGGTGGGATGAAAAACTGTTTTTT 13 TRBD1 NA TRBJ1-4 TRBV29-1
CASSLDGLAYTF TGCGCCAGCAGCTTGGACGGGTTGGCGTACACCTTC 12 NA NA TRBJ1-2 TRBV5-1
CASKGNSYNEQFF TGTGCCAGCAAGGGGAACTCCTACAATGAGCAGTTCTTC 13 NA NA TRBJ2-1 TRBV11-1
CASSPGGPRYNEQFF TGTGCCAGCTCACCGGGGGGACCTAGATACAATGAGCAGTTCTTC 15 NA NA TRBJ2-1 TRBV18
CASRHGGLAGMNEQFF TGCGCCAGCAGACATGGGGGACTAGCGGGTATGAATGAGCAGTTCTTC 16 TRBD2 NA TRBJ2-1 TRBV5-1
CASSFQAGTNTEAFF TGTGCCAGTAGTTTCCAGGCGGGAACGAACACTGAAGCTTTCTTT 15 NA NA TRBJ1-1 TRBV19
CSAPPRLGYTF TGCAGTGCCCCGCCGAGGCTTGGCTACACCTTC 11 NA NA TRBJ1-2 TRBV20-1
CASSDIAGTPFYNEQFF TGTGCCAGCAGTGATATAGCTGGGACTCCCTTTTACAATGAGCAGTTCTTC 17 NA NA TRBJ2-1 TRBV6-1